A selection of T cell receptor beta chains follows, all from one sample in a study of CD8+CD57+ T cells in acquired aplastic anemia. TCRdb analysed the reads with MiXCR anew, one entry per CDR3 protein. Of about 130,000 distinct CDR3 sequences listed, over 45% are singletons. The specimen was sorted CD4+, CD8+, or CD8+CD57+ T cells (not recorded which) from PBMCs. Receptors originate from a human donor in good health, serving as a control. Both conserved end residues are part of each CDR3. The D gene is left open where the match is weak. Expanded clones get a size class; other rows say once, few or many, or leave the size out.

J | D | size | V | length | CDR3 | DNA
TRBJ2-5 | TRBD2 | . | TRBV20-1 | 14 | CSARTSLRGETQDF | TGCAGTGCTAGGACATCCCTACGGGGGGAGACCCAGGACTTC
TRBJ2-5 | . | . | TRBV25-1 | 14 | CASSEPHRQETQYF | TGTGCCAGCAGTGAACCCCACCGCCAAGAGACCCAGTACTTC
TRBJ2-7 | . | . | TRBV24-1 | 14 | CATSDAGTSYEQYF | TGTGCCACCAGTGACGCGGGAACCTCCTACGAGCAGTACTTC
TRBJ1-6 | . | . | TRBV5-8 | 15 | CASSLPTENNSPLHF | TGTGCCAGCAGCTTACCGACAGAGAATAATTCACCCCTCCACTTT
TRBJ2-1 | . | once | TRBV10-1 | 16 | CASSERRPPTPNEQFF | TGCGCCAGCAGTGAGAGACGTCCCCCTACCCCCAATGAGCAGTTCTTC
TRBJ2-1 | TRBD2 | many | TRBV27 | 14 | CASTRAGGGNEQFF | TGTGCCAGCACTAGAGCGGGGGGAGGTAATGAGCAGTTCTTC
TRBJ1-6 | . | many | TRBV4-3 | 15 | CASSQAGRENSPLHF | TGCGCCAGCAGCCAAGCTGGACGGGAAAATTCACCCCTCCACTTT
TRBJ2-2 | TRBD2 | many | TRBV7-2 | 15 | CAEPSGGYGTGELFF | TGTGCCGAACCTAGCGGGGGCTACGGAACCGGGGAGCTGTTTTTT
TRBJ2-1 | TRBD2 | . | TRBV24-1 | 16 | CATSDFGLAGGNEQFF | TGTGCCACCAGTGATTTCGGACTAGCGGGAGGGAATGAGCAGTTCTTC
TRBJ2-7 | TRBD1 | many | TRBV20-1 | 15 | CSANPNRGTLYEQYF | TGCAGTGCAAACCCCAACAGGGGGACGCTTTACGAGCAGTACTTC
TRBJ1-1 | TRBD1 | few | TRBV2 | 15 | CASSPGQVANTEAFF | TGTGCCAGCAGCCCGGGACAGGTCGCGAACACTGAAGCTTTCTTT
TRBJ2-5 | TRBD1 | . | TRBV2 | 15 | CASSVSGTGQETQYF | TGTGCCAGCAGTGTATCGGGGACAGGGCAAGAGACCCAGTACTTC
TRBJ2-7 | TRBD1 | medium-sized | TRBV15 | 16 | CATSRDRTGLPYEQYF | TGTGCCACCAGCAGAGATCGGACAGGGCTGCCCTACGAGCAGTACTTC
TRBJ2-2 | TRBD1 | . | TRBV25-1 | 14 | CASLGQGGTGELFF | TGTGCCAGCCTTGGACAGGGTGGGACCGGGGAGCTGTTTTTT
TRBJ1-3 | TRBD1 | many | TRBV6-2/TRBV6-3 | 14 | CASLGQAQRNTIYF | TGTGCCAGCTTGGGACAGGCCCAACGAAACACCATATATTTT
TRBJ2-3 | . | . | TRBV5-6 | 16 | CASSLRLGGWTDTQYF | TGTGCCAGTAGTTTGCGACTAGGGGGTTGGACAGATACGCAGTATTTT
TRBJ2-1 | TRBD2 | medium-sized | TRBV15 | 14 | CATSTGTSLNEQFF | TGTGCCACCTCGACAGGGACTAGCTTAAATGAGCAGTTCTTC
TRBJ1-2 | TRBD1 | . | TRBV3-1 | 15 | CASSLGQEVSYGYTF | TGTGCCAGCAGCCTGGGACAGGAGGTTTCCTATGGCTACACCTTC
TRBJ1-5 | . | once | TRBV20-1 | 15 | CSARDKGDPNQPQHF | TGCAGTGCTAGAGATAAAGGGGACCCCAATCAGCCCCAGCATTTT